This is a list of T cell receptor beta chains from one sample in a study of cytomegalovirus exposure and HLA in healthy donors. Generated by immunoSEQ multiplex PCR, the TCRdb table keeps only in-frame clones and is missing some. The sample lists 160,000 or so clones, roughly 85% occurring once. Sequencing was done on a sample of PBMCs. Every receptor here comes from a woman between 35 and 50 years old in good health and CMV-seronegative. The CDR3 runs from the conserved cysteine through the conserved F or W. A D gene is named only where the DNA matches it firmly.

d_call j_call v_call cdr3_nt cdr3_aa
- TRBJ2-5 TRBV7-6 TGTGCCAGCAGCCCAGAGACTAGAAGGCAAGAGACCCAGTACTTC CASSPETRRQETQYF
- TRBJ1-1 TRBV7-2 TGTGCCAGCAGCTTAGCGGAGGGGAACACTGAAGCTTTCTTT CASSLAEGNTEAFF
- TRBJ1-1 TRBV10-1 TGCGCCAGCAGTGAATTACTGTCGGGTATGAACACTGAAGCTTTCTTT CASSELLSGMNTEAFF
- TRBJ2-7 TRBV2 TGTGCCAGCAGTGAAGCGCAGTCAGGGCTCCCGGCCTACGAGCAGTACTTC CASSEAQSGLPAYEQYF
TRBD1 TRBJ1-5 TRBV7-8 TGTGCCAGCAGCCTAACCGGACAGGACCAATATAGCAATCAGCCCCAGCATTTT CASSLTGQDQYSNQPQHF
- TRBJ1-2 TRBV6-1 TGTGCCAGCAGACCCCTTCAGGGCAACTATGGCTACACCTTC CASRPLQGNYGYTF
TRBD2 TRBJ2-7 TRBV6-1 TGTGCCAGCTCACGGACTAGCGGCTCCTACGAGCAGTACTTC CASSRTSGSYEQYF
- TRBJ2-7 TRBV4-2 TGTGCCAGCAGCCAAGACAACAGACGCGAGCAGTACTTC CASSQDNRREQYF
TRBD1 TRBJ1-2 TRBV7-8 TGTGCCAGCAGCTTAGAACAGGGGGCCTATGGCTACACCTTC CASSLEQGAYGYTF
TRBD1 TRBJ2-1 TRBV7-2 TGTGCCAGCAGCTTTGACAGGGGTTCCTACAATGAGCAGTTCTTC CASSFDRGSYNEQFF
- TRBJ2-3 TRBV10-3 TGTGCCATCAGTGATACGTCTCACGGGGCAGATACGCAGTATTTT CAISDTSHGADTQYF
- TRBJ1-2 TRBV19 TGTGCCAGTACGAAGAGGACAGAGCATGGCTACACCTTC CASTKRTEHGYTF
- TRBJ1-5 TRBV19 TGTGCCAGTAGTATAGATAGTTTGGGCAATCAGCCCCAGCATTTT CASSIDSLGNQPQHF
TRBD1 TRBJ1-5 TRBV5-1 TGCGCCAGCAGCTTAGGAGACAGGGACGATCAGCCCCAGCATTTT CASSLGDRDDQPQHF
- TRBJ1-1 TRBV4-2 TGTGCCAGCAGCCAAGAGCGCCACAGGGACACTGAAGCTTTCTTT CASSQERHRDTEAFF
TRBD1 TRBJ1-2 TRBV5-8 TGTGCCAGCAGCGGACACAGGGGGGACTATGGCTACACCTTC CASSGHRGDYGYTF